The T cell receptor (beta chain) under discussion was sequenced for a study of human T cells and chemical hapten exposure. At least ten counts were recorded for this clonotype. No antigen is known for it. Time point described: healthy volunteer bleed at 2 weeks. Unfractionated whole blood yielded the extracted total RNA. Trimming took 0 bases from V and 4 from J, leaving 16 bases between them. Germline-derived CDR1 and CDR2 are SGDLS and YYNGEE. CDR3 length equals 16 residues. Authors' analysis steps: Sampled TCR counts reached a median of 95,638 per sample, with values ranging from about 23,224 to 700,000. MiXCR was run by TCRdb on the RACE reads, yielding one entry per CDR3 protein. The V and J calls come from TCRdb's annotation, not from the publication. The sample records about 31,000 distinct CDR3 sequences, 7.4% being singletons. Findings and caveats of the study: TCRs above 1 in 1000 frequency stayed constant with DPC sensitization.

The origin of this receptor is a human donor in good health. Some clones in this sample may be carry-over from other donors' samples. J is TRBJ2-5 and V is TRBV9, with TRBD2 as a possible D gene (6 bases). The sequencing input was whole blood. The CDR3 DNA is TGTGCCAGCAGCGTAGGTACCGAGACTAGGGGAGAGACCCAGTACTTC. Protein sequence: CASSVGTETRGETQYF. Based on the CDR3 plus reference TRBV9 and TRBJ2-5, the full variable domain is DSGVTQTPKHLITATGQRVTLRCSPRSGDLSVYWYQQSLDQGLQFLIQYYNGEERAKGNILERFSAQQFPDLHSELNLSSLELGDSALYFCASSVGTETRGETQYFGPGTRLLVL.